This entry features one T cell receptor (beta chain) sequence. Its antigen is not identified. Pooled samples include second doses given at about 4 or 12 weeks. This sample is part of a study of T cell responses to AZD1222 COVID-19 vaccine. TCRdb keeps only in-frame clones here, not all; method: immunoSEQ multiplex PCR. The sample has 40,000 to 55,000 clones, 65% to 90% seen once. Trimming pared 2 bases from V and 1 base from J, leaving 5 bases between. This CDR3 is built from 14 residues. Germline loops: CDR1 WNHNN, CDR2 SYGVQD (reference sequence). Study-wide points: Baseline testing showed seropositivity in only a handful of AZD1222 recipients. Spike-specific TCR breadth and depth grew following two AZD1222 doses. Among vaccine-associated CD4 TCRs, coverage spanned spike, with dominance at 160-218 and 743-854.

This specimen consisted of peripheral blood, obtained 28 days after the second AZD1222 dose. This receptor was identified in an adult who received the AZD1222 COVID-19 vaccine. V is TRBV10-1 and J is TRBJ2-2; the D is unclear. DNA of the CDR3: TGCGCCAGCAGTGAGGACGGGAACACCGGGGAGCTGTTTTTT. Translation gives CASSEDGNTGELFF.